The T cell receptor (beta chain) described here comes from a study of technical replicates of blood from several donors. This clone has only one observation. This CDR3 has 12 amino acids. CDR1 and CDR2 (germline): MNHEY, SMNVEV (reference sequence). V lost 2 bases, J lost 5 bases, and 6 bases lay in between. Some clones are missing from TCRdb's copy, which holds only in-frame ones; the method was immunoSEQ multiplex PCR. The sample carries about 88,000 clones, 94% recorded once. The chain combines TRBV27 with TRBJ2-5; no firm D call. Input material: T cells isolated from PBMCs. The sequence came from a human donor in good health. As DNA, the CDR3 is TGTGCCAGCAGTTTAGACGGGGAGACCCAGTACTTC. Residues: CASSLDGETQYF.